There are a few counts of the clone carrying this T cell receptor (beta chain). Its antigen remains unidentified. There was one heparinised blood draw per donor, averaging roughly 110 mL. The entirety of the isolated RNA underwent reverse transcription, so expressed TCRB transcripts were sequenced. The table came from immunoSEQ multiplex PCR; TCRdb's copy has only in-frame clones and leaves some out. The table includes about 160,000 clones, roughly 8% detected once. The data originate from a study of beta chain features in type 1 diabetes. Findings of the study overall: Type 1 diabetes patients showed a moderate but significant shortening of TCRB CDR3s in all four CD4+ subsets.

Sequencing used central memory CD4+ T cells from blood. The receptor comes from a woman younger than 35 with type 1 diabetes.

CDR3 sequence: CASSPLGTGVRGGYTF. The CDR3 DNA is TGTGCCAGCAGTCCTCTTGGGACAGGCGTGCGCGGTGGCTACACCTTC. The chain couples TRBV28 to TRBJ1-2; 8 bases map to TRBD1. This CDR3 contains 16 residues. CDR1 MDHEN and CDR2 SYDVKM come from the germline V gene. The ends lost 5 bases at V and 7 bases at J; junction bases unmatched: 15.